The T cell receptor (beta chain) under discussion was sequenced for a study of blood T cell repertoires in COVID-19. For the study at large: Specimens from acute and convalescent COVID-19 originated in the United States, Italy and Spain.

Germline values: CDR1 SGHTA, CDR2 FQGNSA. This CDR3 spans 14 amino acids. Deletions cut 5 bases from V and 4 bases from J, with 14 bases between. Assay used: immunoSEQ multiplex PCR; TCRdb lists only in-frame clones, some missing. The sample has 50,000 to 75,000 clones, 93% seen once. This clone was counted once. The source is a man aged 70-80 years with active COVID-19. The chain recombines TRBV7-2 with TRBJ1-2; D perhaps matches TRBD1 (6 bases). The specimen was peripheral blood. CDR3: CASSTQQGAYGYTF. The CDR3 region has the DNA TGTGCCAGCAGCACGCAACAGGGAGCCTATGGCTACACCTTC.